These T cell receptor beta chains were read from a single sample in a study of cytomegalovirus exposure and HLA in healthy donors. Here immunoSEQ multiplex PCR was the method, and the copy in TCRdb shows in-frame clones only, minus some. The data hold around 99,000 clones, with about 76% observed a single time. Sequenced sample: PBMCs. These receptor sequences come from a middle-aged man in good health and CMV-seronegative. Both conserved end residues are part of each CDR3. The D gene is left open where the match is weak. Not every row has a clone size; where given, it reads once, few, many or a size class.

cdr3_length	j_call	v_call	d_call	clone_size	cdr3_nt	cdr3_aa
11	TRBJ2-7	TRBV2	-	-	TGTGCCAGCTACTCATCCTACGAGCAGTACTTC	CASYSSYEQYF
15	TRBJ2-1	TRBV11-2	-	-	TGTGCCAGCAGCCCTGAGACAGGCCCCTACAATGAGCAGTTCTTC	CASSPETGPYNEQFF
15	TRBJ2-5	TRBV5-6	-	-	TGTGCCAGCAACTTGGGCCAGGGGTTTTGGGAGACCCAGTACTTC	CASNLGQGFWETQYF
16	TRBJ2-7	TRBV10-3	-	once	TGTGCCATCAGCGGAACGGGATACAGCGACTCCTACGAGCAGTACTTC	CAISGTGYSDSYEQYF
18	TRBJ1-6	TRBV4-1	-	-	TGCGCCAGCAGCCACGACCGAGGACAGAGAGACTATAATTCACCCCTCCACTTT	CASSHDRGQRDYNSPLHF
16	TRBJ2-1	TRBV7-3	TRBD1	-	TGTGCCAGCAGGTCCTCCGGGACAGGGGGATACAATGAGCAGTTCTTC	CASRSSGTGGYNEQFF
13	TRBJ2-5	TRBV5-6	-	few	TGTGCCAGCAGCTTTACCGAGCAAGAGACCCAGTACTTC	CASSFTEQETQYF
15	TRBJ2-1	TRBV7-9	TRBD2	-	TGTTCCAGCAGGCCACTAGCGGGGGCCCTCAATGAGCAGTTCTTC	CSSRPLAGALNEQFF
14	TRBJ2-1	TRBV7-9	-	-	TGTGCCAGCACATCAGGGGCTGTCTACAATGAGCAGTTCTTC	CASTSGAVYNEQFF
13	TRBJ1-4	TRBV27	TRBD1	few	TGTGCCAGCAAGGGACAGGGGGATGAAAAACTGTTTTTT	CASKGQGDEKLFF
13	TRBJ2-1	TRBV5-1	TRBD1	-	TGCGCCAGCAGCTTGGAGGAGGGACAGGGGAGTTTCTTC	CASSLEEGQGSFF
15	TRBJ1-4	TRBV7-6	-	-	TGTGCCAGCAGCTTGCATCCGGTGGTTGATGAAAAACTGTTTTTT	CASSLHPVVDEKLFF
13	TRBJ1-1	TRBV5-5	TRBD1	-	TGTGCCAGCAGCCGACAGGGAACGGCTGAAGCTTTCTTT	CASSRQGTAEAFF
15	TRBJ2-7	TRBV21-1	-	-	TGTGCCAGCAGCAAAGCGCCCAGTGTGCCTGACGAGCAGTACTTC	CASSKAPSVPDEQYF
12	TRBJ2-7	TRBV7-9	-	-	TGTTCCAGCAGCACAGGGTTTTACGAGCAGTACTTC	CSSSTGFYEQYF
16	TRBJ2-1	TRBV28	TRBD2	-	TGTGCCAGCAGTTTAGGAGGCGGGGGAAACTACAATGAGCAGTTCTTC	CASSLGGGGNYNEQFF
15	TRBJ2-7	TRBV6-5	TRBD1	-	TGTGCCAGCAGTTACTCGACCGGGACAGGGGGCGAGCAGTACTTC	CASSYSTGTGGEQYF
13	TRBJ1-2	TRBV14	-	-	TGTGCCAGCAGCCAAGTCCGGGGGTCCGGCTACACCTTC	CASSQVRGSGYTF
16	TRBJ2-2	TRBV4-3	-	once	TGCGCCAGCAGCCAATTCTGGCAGGGGCACACCGGGGAGCTGTTTTTT	CASSQFWQGHTGELFF
14	TRBJ1-4	TRBV2	TRBD1	many	TGTGCCAGCAGGGGGACAGGCCGTAATGAAAAACTGTTTTTT	CASRGTGRNEKLFF
14	TRBJ2-7	TRBV7-6	-	-	TGTGCCAGCAGCTTAGAGGCTAGGGGCTACGAGCAGTACTTC	CASSLEARGYEQYF
16	TRBJ2-1	TRBV11-2	TRBD1	-	TGTGCCAGCAGACTTCGTCCGGGACAGACTATCCATGAGCAGTTCTTC	CASRLRPGQTIHEQFF
15	TRBJ2-5	TRBV25-1	TRBD2	-	TGTGCCAGCAGTGAAACTGGGGGGGGAAAAGAGACCCAGTACTTC	CASSETGGGKETQYF
13	TRBJ2-1	TRBV9	-	-	TGTGCCAGCAGCGGGGCACCCTACAATGAGCAGTTCTTC	CASSGAPYNEQFF
14	TRBJ1-2	TRBV19	-	few	TGTGCCAGTAGTATGTCAGGCGTGTTATATGGCTACACCTTC	CASSMSGVLYGYTF
17	TRBJ2-3	TRBV7-9	-	once	TGTGCCAGCAGCTTAGGCGCTAGCGCTCGAGGCACAGATACGCAGTATTTT	CASSLGASARGTDTQYF
15	TRBJ2-1	TRBV7-9	TRBD2	once	TGTGCCAGCAGCACCGGGGGGGCCTTGTACAATGAGCAGTTCTTC	CASSTGGALYNEQFF
15	TRBJ2-7	TRBV6-6	TRBD1	-	TGTGCCAGCAGTTACTCGCTAGACAGGGGCGGAGAGCAGTACTTC	CASSYSLDRGGEQYF
14	TRBJ2-1	TRBV12-5	TRBD1	few	TGTGCTAGTGCCTGGGGACAGGGGGCGGCGGGGCAGTTCTTC	CASAWGQGAAGQFF
16	TRBJ2-3	TRBV4-2	TRBD2	-	TGTGCCAGCAGCCAAGACCCCCCTAGCGGCGCAGATACGCAGTATTTT	CASSQDPPSGADTQYF
13	TRBJ2-1	TRBV5-1	-	few	TGCGCCAGCAGACAGTTTATCGACAATGAGCAGTTCTTC	CASRQFIDNEQFF
13	TRBJ2-7	TRBV6-5	-	-	TGTGCCAGCAGTTCGCCCCATCCGTACGAGCAGTACTTC	CASSSPHPYEQYF
20	TRBJ1-1	TRBV4-1	TRBD1	-	TGCGCCAGCACCCAACTACCCCTCTCCCGACAGGGTCGACTGAACACTGAAGCTTTCTTT	CASTQLPLSRQGRLNTEAFF
13	TRBJ2-7	TRBV29-1	TRBD1	-	TGCAGCGCGGCCGGGACAGAGTCCCACGAGCAGTACTTC	CSAAGTESHEQYF
16	TRBJ2-6	TRBV2	TRBD1	-	TGTGCCAGCACCCGGACAGGGATGGCTGGGGCCAACGTCCTGACTTTC	CASTRTGMAGANVLTF
16	TRBJ1-1	TRBV5-6	-	-	TGTGCCAGCAGCCCAAGGGGTTCCCTTCTGAACACTGAAGCTTTCTTT	CASSPRGSLLNTEAFF
16	TRBJ2-3	TRBV5-8	TRBD2	-	TGTGCCAGCAGCTTGCGACTAGCGGGGTTAGCAGATACGCAGTATTTT	CASSLRLAGLADTQYF
11	TRBJ2-3	TRBV7-8	-	few	TGTGCCAGCAGCTTGTACCGGGACTTGTATTTT	CASSLYRDLYF
17	TRBJ2-7	TRBV7-9	TRBD2	few	TGTGCCAGCAGCTCCCTCTCACGGCTAGCGGGGGCCTACGAGCAGTACTTC	CASSSLSRLAGAYEQYF
19	TRBJ2-1	TRBV29-1	-	few	TGCAGCGTTGAAGATTGGGTAGGTTTCGGGGGATACTCCTACAATGAGCAGTTCTTC	CSVEDWVGFGGYSYNEQFF
16	TRBJ2-5	TRBV4-1	TRBD2	-	TGCGCCAGCAGCCGAGATATTGCGGGGGGGTCAGAGACCCAGTACTTC	CASSRDIAGGSETQYF
15	TRBJ2-7	TRBV4-2	TRBD2	-	TGTGCCAGCAGCCAAGAGTCTAGCGGGGGATACGAGCAGTACTTC	CASSQESSGGYEQYF
15	TRBJ2-6	TRBV4-1	-	-	TGCGCCAGCAGCCCCGACAGCTCTGGGGCCAACGTCCTGACTTTC	CASSPDSSGANVLTF
16	TRBJ2-3	TRBV14	TRBD1	-	TGTGCCAGCAGCCCGTACCCGGGACAGGGGGCGTTGTATTCGTATTTT	CASSPYPGQGALYSYF
22	TRBJ2-5	TRBV28	TRBD1	-	TGTGCCAGCAGTTTATCTTTTCTGCGCCTCGTTATCCAGGGACAGGGGGCAGAGACCCAGTACTTC	CASSLSFLRLVIQGQGAETQYF
14	TRBJ2-7	TRBV25-1	-	-	TGTGCCAGCAGTGAACTGGGCAGGGACTACGAGCAGTACTTC	CASSELGRDYEQYF
14	TRBJ2-7	TRBV19	TRBD1	-	TGTGCCAGTAGTATCCCGGGACAGGTATACGAGCAGTACTTC	CASSIPGQVYEQYF
15	TRBJ2-2	TRBV11-3	TRBD1	-	TGTGCCAGCAGCGTCGACAGGGCGAACACCGGGGAGCTGTTTTTT	CASSVDRANTGELFF
13	TRBJ1-1	TRBV5-5	-	-	TGTGCCAGCAGCTTGATCCAGGGGCCTGAAGCTTTCTTT	CASSLIQGPEAFF
16	TRBJ1-6	TRBV19	-	few	TGTGCCAGTAGTATTGGCAGGGGCCTGGGGGGGTCACCCCTCCACTTT	CASSIGRGLGGSPLHF